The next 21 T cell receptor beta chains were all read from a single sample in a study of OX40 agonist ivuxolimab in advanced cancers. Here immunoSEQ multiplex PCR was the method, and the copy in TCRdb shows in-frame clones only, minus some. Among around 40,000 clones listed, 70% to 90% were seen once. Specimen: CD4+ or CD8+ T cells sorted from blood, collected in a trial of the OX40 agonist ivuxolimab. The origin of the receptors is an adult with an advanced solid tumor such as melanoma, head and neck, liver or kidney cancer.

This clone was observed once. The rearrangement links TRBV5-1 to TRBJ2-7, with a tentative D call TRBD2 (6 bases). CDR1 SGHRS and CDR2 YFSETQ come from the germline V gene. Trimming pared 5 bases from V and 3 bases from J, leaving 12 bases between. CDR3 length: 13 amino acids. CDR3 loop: CASRRDGDYEQYF. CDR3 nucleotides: TGCGCCAGCAGGCGGGATGGAGACTACGAGCAGTACTTC.

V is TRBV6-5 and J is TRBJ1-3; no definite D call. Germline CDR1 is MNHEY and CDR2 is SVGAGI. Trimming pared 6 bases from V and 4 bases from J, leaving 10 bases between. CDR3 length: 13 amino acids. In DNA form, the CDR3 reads TGTGCCAGCAGCCTCACACAGGGAAACACCATATATTTT. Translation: CASSLTQGNTIYF.

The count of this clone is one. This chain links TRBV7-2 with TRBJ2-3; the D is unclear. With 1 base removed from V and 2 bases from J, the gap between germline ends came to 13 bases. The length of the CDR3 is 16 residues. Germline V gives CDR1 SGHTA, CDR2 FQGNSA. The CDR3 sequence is CASSLDGPANTDTQYF. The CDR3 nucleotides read TGTGCCAGCAGCTTAGACGGGCCGGCTAACACAGATACGCAGTATTTT.

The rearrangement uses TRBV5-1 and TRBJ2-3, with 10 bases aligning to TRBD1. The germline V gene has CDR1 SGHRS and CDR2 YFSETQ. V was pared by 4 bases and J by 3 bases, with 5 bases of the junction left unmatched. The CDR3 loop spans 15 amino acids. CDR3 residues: CASSKDRGLTDTQYF. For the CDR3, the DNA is TGCGCCAGCAGCAAAGACAGGGGGCTAACAGATACGCAGTATTTT.

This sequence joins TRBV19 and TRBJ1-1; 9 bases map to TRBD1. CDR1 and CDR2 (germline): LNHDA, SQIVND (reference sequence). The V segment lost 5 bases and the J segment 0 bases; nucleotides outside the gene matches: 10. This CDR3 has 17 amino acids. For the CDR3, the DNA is TGTGCCAGTAGTCTACAGGGGGCTTCGTGGGTGAACACTGAAGCTTTCTTT. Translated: CASSLQGASWVNTEAFF. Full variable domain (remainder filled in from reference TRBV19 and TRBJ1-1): DGGITQSPKYLFRKEGQNVTLSCEQNLNHDAMYWYRQDPGQGLRLIYYSQIVNDFQKGDIAEGYSVSREKKESFPLTVTSAQKNPTAFYLCASSLQGASWVNTEAFFGQGTRLTVV.

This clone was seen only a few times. In DNA, the CDR3 is TGTGCCAGCAGTTACTCGAGGAATCAAGAGACCCAGTACTTC. Translation gives CASSYSRNQETQYF. The chain couples TRBV6-6 to TRBJ2-5; D ambiguous. V was clipped by 0 bases and J by 2 bases, with 7 bases between them. The germline CDR1 and CDR2 sequences are MNHNY and SVGAGI (reference sequence). The CDR3 totals 14 residues.

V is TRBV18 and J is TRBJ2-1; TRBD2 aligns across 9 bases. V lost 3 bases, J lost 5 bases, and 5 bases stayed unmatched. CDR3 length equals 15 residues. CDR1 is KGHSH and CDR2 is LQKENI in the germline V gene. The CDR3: CASSPTAGGNNEQFF. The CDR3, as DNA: TGTGCCAGCTCACCGACGGCGGGAGGGAACAATGAGCAGTTCTTC.

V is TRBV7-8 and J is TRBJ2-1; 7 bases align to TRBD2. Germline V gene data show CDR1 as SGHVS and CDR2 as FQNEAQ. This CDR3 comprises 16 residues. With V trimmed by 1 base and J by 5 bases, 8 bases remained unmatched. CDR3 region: CASSLVGGNSHNEQFF. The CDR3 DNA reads TGTGCCAGCAGCTTAGTGGGAGGGAATTCCCACAATGAGCAGTTCTTC.

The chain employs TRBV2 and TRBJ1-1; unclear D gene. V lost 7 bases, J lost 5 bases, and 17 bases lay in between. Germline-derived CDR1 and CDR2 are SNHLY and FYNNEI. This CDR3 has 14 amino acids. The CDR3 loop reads CASTATWAVTEAFF. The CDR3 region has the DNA TGTGCCAGCACCGCAACCTGGGCTGTAACTGAAGCTTTCTTT.

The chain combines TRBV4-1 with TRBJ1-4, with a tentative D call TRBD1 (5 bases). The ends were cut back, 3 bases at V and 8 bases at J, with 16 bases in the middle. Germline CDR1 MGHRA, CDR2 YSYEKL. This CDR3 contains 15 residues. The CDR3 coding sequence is TGCGCCAGCAGCCACGTCGCAGGGTATGGCGAAAAACTGTTTTTT. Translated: CASSHVAGYGEKLFF.

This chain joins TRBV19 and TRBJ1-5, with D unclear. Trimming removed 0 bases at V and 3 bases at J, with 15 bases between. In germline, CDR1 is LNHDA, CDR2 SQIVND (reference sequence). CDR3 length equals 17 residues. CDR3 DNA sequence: TGTGCCAGTAGTATAGATTCGGCAGAGATTAACAATCAGCCCCAGCATTTT. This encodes CASSIDSAEINNQPQHF.

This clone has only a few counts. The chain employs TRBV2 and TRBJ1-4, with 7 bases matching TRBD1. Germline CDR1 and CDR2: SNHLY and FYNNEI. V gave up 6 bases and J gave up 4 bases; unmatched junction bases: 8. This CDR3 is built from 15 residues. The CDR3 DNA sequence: TGTGCCAGCAGCCCCGGACAGGCTTTTAATGAAAAACTGTTTTTT. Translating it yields CASSPGQAFNEKLFF.

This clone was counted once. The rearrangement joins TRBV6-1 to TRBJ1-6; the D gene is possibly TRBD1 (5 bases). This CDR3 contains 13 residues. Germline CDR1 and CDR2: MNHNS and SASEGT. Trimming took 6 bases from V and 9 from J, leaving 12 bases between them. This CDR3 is CASRDIRTSPLHF. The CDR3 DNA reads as TGTGCCAGCAGGGACATCCGGACTTCACCCCTCCACTTT.

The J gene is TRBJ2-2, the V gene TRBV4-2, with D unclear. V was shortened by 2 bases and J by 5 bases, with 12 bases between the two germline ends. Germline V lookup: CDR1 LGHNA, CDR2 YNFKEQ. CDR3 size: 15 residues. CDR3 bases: TGTGCCAGCAGCCAACGGGTTTCGTTTACCGGGGAGCTGTTTTTT. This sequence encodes CASSQRVSFTGELFF.

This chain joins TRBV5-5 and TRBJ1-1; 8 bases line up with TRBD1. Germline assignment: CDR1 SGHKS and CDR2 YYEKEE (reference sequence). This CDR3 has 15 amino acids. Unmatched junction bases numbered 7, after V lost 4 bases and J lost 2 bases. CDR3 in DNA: TGTGCCAGCAGCGGAGGGACAGGCGGTAACACTGAAGCTTTCTTT. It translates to CASSGGTGGNTEAFF.

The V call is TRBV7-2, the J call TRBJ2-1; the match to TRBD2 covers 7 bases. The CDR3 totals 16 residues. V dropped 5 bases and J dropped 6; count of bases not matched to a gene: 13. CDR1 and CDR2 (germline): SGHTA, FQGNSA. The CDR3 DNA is TGTGCCAGCAGCGCACGGGACTATCAGCCTTCCAATGAGCAGTTCTTC. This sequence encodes CASSARDYQPSNEQFF.

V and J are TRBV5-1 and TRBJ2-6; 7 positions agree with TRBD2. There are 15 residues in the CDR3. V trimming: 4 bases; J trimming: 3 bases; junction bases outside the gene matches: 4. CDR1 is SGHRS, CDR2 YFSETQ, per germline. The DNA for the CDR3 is TGCGCCAGCAGCCCGCGGGGGATTGGGGCCAACGTCCTGACTTTC. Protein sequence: CASSPRGIGANVLTF.

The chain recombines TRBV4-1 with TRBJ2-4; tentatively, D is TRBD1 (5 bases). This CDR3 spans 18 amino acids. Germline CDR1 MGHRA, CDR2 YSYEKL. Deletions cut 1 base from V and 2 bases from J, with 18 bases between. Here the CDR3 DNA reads TGCGCCAGCAGCCAAGGTGTTGTCCAGGGAAATACCAAAAACATTCAGTACTTC. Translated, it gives CASSQGVVQGNTKNIQYF.

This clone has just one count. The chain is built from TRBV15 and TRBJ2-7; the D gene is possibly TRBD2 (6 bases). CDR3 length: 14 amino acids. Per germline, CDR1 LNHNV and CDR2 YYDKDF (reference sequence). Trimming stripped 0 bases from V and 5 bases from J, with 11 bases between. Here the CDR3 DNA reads TGTGCCACCAGCAGAGATCGGGGGTCCGACGAGCAGTACTTC. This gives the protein CATSRDRGSDEQYF.

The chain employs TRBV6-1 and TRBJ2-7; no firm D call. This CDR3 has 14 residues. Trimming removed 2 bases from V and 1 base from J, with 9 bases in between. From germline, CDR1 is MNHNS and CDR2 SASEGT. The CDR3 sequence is CASSESLASYEQYF. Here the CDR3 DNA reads TGTGCCAGCAGTGAAAGTCTGGCTTCCTACGAGCAGTACTTC.

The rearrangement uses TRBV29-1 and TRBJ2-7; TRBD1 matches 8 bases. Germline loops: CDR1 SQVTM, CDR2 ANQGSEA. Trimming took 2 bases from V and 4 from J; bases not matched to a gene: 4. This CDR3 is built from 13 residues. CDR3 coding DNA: TGCAGCGTTGAACAGGGGGCACGGTACGAGCAGTACTTC. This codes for CSVEQGARYEQYF.